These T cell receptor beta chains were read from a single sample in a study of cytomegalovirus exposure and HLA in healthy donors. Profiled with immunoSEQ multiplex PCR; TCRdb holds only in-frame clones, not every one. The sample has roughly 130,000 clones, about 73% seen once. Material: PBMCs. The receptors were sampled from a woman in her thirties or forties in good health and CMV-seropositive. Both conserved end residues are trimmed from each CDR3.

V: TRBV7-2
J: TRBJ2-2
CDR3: ASSPRTGLVTGELF

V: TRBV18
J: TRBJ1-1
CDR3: ASSPLGTAMNTEAF

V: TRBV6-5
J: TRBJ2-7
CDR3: ATQRGDEQY

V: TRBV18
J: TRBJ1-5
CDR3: ASSPGTGGRNQPQH

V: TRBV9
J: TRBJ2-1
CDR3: ASSVAAVGGPYNEQF

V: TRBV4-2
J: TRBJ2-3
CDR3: ASSQTLAGIFADTQY

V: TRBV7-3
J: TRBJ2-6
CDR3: ASSPGTGVSGANVLT

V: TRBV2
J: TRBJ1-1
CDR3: ASSGDRGRTTEAF

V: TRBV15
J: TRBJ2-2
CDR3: ATSRDRIGQANTGELF

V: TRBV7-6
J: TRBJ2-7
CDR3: ASSRNLQGNHEQY

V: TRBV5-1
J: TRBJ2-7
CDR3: ASRQTSGGLEQY

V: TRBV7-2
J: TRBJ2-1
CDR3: ASRMGGGPYNEQF

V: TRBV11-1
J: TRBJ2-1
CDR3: ASSFSPGEQF

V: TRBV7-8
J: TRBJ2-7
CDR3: ASSLRELSSYEQY

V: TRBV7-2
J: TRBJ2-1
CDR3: ASSFGVGNEQF

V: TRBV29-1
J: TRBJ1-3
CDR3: SAWDFSGNTIY

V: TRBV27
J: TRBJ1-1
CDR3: ASSSFVRAEAF

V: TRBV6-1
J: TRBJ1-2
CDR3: ASRGTGLDYGYT